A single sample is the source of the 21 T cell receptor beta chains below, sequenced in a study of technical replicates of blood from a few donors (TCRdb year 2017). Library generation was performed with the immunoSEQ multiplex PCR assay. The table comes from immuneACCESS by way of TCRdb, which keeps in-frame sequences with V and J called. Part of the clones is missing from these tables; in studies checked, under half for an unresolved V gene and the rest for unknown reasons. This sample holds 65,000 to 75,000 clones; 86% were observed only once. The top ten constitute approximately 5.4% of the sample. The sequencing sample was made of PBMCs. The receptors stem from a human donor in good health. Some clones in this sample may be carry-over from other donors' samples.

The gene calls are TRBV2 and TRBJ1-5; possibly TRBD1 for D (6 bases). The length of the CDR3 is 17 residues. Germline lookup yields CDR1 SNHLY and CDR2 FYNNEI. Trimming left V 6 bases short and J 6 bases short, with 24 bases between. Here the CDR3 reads CASREVRGGRAGQPQHF. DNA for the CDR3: TGTGCCAGCAGGGAGGTACGGGGGGGCAGGGCTGGTCAGCCCCAGCATTTT.

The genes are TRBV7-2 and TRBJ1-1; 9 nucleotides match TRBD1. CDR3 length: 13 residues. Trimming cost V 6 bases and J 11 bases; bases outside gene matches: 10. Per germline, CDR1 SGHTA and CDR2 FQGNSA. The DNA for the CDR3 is TGTGCCAGCAGTCCCTGGGACAGGGCTATGGCTTTCTTT. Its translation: CASSPWDRAMAFF.

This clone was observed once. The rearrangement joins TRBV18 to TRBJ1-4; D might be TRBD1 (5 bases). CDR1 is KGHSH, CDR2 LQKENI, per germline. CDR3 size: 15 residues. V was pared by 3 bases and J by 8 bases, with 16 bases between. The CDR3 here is CASSPGLASLEKLFF. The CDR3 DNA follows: TGTGCCAGCTCACCGGGGCTTGCTTCCCTGGAAAAACTGTTTTTT.

CDR3 in amino acids: CASSIDRLNTEAFF. CDR3 coding DNA: TGTGCCAGTAGTATCGACAGATTGAACACTGAAGCTTTCTTT. V gene TRBV19 combines with J gene TRBJ1-1; a possible D gene is TRBD1 (5 bases). The CDR3 covers 14 residues. Germline CDR1 reads LNHDA; CDR2 reads SQIVND (reference sequence). Trimming left V 3 bases short and J 0 bases short, with 8 bases between.

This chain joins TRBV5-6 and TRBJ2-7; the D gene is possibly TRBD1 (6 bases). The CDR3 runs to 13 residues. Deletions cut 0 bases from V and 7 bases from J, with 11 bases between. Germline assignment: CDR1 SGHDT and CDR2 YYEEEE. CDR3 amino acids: CASSLGVQGEQYF. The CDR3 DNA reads TGTGCCAGCAGCTTGGGGGTCCAGGGGGAGCAGTACTTC.

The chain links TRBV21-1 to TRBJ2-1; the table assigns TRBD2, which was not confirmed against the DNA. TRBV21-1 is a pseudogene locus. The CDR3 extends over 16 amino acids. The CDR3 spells CASSNIAGRTYNEQFF. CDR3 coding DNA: TGTGCCAGCAGCAATATAGCGGGGCGCACCTACAATGAGCAGTTCTTC.

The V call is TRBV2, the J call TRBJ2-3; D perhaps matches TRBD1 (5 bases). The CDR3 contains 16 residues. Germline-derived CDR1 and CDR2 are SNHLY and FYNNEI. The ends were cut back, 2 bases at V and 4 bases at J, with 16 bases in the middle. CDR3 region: CASSENSRVVADTQYF. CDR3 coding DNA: TGTGCCAGCAGTGAAAATAGCAGGGTTGTTGCAGATACGCAGTATTTT.

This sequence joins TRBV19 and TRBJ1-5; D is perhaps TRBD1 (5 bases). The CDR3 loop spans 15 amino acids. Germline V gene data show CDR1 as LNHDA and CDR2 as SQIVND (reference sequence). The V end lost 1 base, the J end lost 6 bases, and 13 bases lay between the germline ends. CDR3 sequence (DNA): TGTGCCAGTAGTATAGCAAGGGGAGGTCCTCAGCCCCAGCATTTT. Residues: CASSIARGGPQPQHF.

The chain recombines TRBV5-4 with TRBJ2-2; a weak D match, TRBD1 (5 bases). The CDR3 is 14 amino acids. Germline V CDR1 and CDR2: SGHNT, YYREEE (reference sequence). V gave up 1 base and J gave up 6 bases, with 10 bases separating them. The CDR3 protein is CASSLPNRPGELFF. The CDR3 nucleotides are TGTGCCAGCAGCTTGCCTAACAGGCCCGGGGAGCTGTTTTTT.

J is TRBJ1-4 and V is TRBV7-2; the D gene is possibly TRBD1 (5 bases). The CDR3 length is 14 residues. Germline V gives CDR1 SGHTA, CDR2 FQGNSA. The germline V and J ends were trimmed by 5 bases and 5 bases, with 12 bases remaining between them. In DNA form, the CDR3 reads TGTGCCAGCAGCACCAGACAGAAGAATGAAAAACTGTTTTTT. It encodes CASSTRQKNEKLFF.

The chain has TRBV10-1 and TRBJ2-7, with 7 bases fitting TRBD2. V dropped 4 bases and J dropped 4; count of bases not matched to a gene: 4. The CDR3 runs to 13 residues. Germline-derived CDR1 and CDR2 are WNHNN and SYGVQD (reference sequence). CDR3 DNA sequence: TGCGCCAGCAGTGTAAGGGGAGGGTACGAGCAGTACTTC. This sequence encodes CASSVRGGYEQYF.

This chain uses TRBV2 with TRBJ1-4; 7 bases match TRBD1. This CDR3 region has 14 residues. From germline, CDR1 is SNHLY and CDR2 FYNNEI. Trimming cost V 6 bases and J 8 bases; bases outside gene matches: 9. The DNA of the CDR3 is TGTGCCAGCAGGCCCCAGGGGGTGGTAGAAAAACTGTTTTTT. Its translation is CASRPQGVVEKLFF.

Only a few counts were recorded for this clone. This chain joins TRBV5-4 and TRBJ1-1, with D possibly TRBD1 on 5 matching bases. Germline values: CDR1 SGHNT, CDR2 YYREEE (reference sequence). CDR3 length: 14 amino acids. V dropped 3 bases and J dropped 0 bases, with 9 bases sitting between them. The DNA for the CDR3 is TGTGCCAGCAGCTCCGGACACGTGAACACTGAAGCTTTCTTT. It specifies CASSSGHVNTEAFF.

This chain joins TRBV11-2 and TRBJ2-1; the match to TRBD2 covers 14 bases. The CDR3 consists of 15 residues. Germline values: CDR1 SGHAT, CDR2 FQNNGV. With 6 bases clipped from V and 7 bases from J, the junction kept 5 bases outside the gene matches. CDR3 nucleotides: TGTGCCAGCAGACCCGGGACTAGCGGGGGAAATGAGCAGTTCTTC. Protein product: CASRPGTSGGNEQFF. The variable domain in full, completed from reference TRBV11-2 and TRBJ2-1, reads EAGVAQSPRYKIIEKRQSVAFWCNPISGHATLYWYQQILGQGPKLLIQFQNNGVVDDSQLPKDRFSAERLKGVDSTLKIQPAKLEDSAVYLCASRPGTSGGNEQFFGPGTRLTVL.

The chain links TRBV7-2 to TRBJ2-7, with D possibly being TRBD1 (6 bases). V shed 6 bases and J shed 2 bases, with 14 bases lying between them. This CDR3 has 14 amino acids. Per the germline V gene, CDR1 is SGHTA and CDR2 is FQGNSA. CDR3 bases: TGTGCCAGCAGGAACAGGGTTGGGGCCTACGAGCAGTACTTC. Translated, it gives CASRNRVGAYEQYF.

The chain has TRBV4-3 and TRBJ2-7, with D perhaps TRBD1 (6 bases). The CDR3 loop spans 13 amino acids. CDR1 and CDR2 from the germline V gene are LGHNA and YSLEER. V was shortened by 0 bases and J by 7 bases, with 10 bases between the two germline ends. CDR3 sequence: CASSQERGSEQYF. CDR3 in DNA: TGCGCCAGCAGCCAAGAAAGGGGGTCAGAGCAGTACTTC.

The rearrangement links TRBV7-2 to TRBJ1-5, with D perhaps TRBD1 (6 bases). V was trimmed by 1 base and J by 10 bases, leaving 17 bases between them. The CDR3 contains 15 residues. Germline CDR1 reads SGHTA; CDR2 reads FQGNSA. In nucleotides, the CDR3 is TGTGCCAGCAGCTTAGAAGGGACAACTCCCCAACCCCAGCATTTT. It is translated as CASSLEGTTPQPQHF.

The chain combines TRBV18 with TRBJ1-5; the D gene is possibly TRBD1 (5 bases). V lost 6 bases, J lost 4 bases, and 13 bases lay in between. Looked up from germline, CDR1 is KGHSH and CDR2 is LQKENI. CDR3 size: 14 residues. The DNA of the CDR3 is TGTGCCAGCTCCCCCCTGCCAGGGAATCAGCCCCAGCATTTT. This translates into CASSPLPGNQPQHF.

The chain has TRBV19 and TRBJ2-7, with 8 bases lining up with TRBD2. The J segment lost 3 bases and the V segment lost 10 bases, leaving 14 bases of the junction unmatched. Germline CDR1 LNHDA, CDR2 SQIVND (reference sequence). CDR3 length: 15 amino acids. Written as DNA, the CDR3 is TGTGCCAAACCCGGGGGTAGCGGGGTCCACTACGAGCAGTACTTC. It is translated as CAKPGGSGVHYEQYF.

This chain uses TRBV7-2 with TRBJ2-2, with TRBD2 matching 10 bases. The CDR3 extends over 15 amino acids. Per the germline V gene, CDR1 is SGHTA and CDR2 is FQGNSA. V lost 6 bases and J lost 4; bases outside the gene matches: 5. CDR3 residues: CASRERGGGTGELFF. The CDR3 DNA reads TGTGCCAGCAGAGAGCGGGGGGGCGGCACCGGGGAGCTGTTTTTT.

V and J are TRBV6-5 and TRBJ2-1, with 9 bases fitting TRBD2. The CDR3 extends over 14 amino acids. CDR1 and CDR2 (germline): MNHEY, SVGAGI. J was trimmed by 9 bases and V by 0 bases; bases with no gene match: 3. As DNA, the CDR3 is TGTGCCAGCAGTTACTCCCTAGCGGGGAGTGAGCAGTTCTTC. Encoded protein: CASSYSLAGSEQFF.